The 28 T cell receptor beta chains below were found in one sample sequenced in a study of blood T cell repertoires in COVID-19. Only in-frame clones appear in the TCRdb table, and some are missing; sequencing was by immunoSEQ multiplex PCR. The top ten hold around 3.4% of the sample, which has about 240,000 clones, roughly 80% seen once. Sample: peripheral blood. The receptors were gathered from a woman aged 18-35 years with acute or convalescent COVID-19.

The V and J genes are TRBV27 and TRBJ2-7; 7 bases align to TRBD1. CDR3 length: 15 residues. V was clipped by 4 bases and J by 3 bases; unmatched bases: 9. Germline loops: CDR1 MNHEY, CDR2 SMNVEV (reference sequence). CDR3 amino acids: CASSSLTGSFYEQYF. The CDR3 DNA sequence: TGTGCCAGCAGTTCCTTGACAGGGTCGTTCTACGAGCAGTACTTC.

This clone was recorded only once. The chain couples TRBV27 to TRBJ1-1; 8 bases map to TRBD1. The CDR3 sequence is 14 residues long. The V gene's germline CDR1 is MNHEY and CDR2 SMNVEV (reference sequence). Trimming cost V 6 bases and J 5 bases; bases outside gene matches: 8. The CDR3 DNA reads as TGTGCCAGCAGCCCAGGACAGGGAGGGACTGAAGCTTTCTTT. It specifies CASSPGQGGTEAFF.

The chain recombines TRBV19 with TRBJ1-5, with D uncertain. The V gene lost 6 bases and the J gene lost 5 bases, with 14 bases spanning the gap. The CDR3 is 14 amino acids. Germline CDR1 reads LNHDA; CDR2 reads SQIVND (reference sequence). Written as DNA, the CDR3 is TGTGCCAGTAGCCCCGCTTCCCGGGATCAGCCCCAGCATTTT. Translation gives CASSPASRDQPQHF.

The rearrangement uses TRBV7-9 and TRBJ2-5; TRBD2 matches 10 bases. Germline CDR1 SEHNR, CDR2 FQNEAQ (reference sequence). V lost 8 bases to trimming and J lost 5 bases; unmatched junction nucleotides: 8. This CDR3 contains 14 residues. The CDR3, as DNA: TGTGCCAGCCGCGCGGGACTAGCGCACGAGACCCAGTACTTC. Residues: CASRAGLAHETQYF.

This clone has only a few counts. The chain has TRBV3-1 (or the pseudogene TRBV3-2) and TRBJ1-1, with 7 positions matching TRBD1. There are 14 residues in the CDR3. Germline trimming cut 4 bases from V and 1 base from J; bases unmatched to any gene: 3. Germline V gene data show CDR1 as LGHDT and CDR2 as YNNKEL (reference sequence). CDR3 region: CASSRQGRNTEAFF. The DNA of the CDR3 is TGTGCCAGCAGCCGACAGGGACGGAACACTGAAGCTTTCTTT.

The CDR3 is CASSPPGLAGGGGQNIQYF. In DNA form, the CDR3 reads TGTGCCAGCTCACCACCAGGACTAGCGGGAGGGGGAGGGCAAAACATTCAGTACTTC. The rearrangement links TRBV18 to TRBJ2-4, with 15 nucleotides matching TRBD2. There are 19 residues in the CDR3. The germline V gene has CDR1 KGHSH and CDR2 LQKENI. With 0 bases clipped from V and 5 bases from J, the junction kept 8 bases outside the gene matches.

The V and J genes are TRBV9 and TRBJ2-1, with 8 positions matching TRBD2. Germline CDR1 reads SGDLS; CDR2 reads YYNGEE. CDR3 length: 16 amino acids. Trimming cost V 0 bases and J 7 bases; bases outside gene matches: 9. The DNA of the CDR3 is TGTGCCAGCAGCGTAGCTACGGCTAGCGGGTGGAATGAGCAGTTCTTC. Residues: CASSVATASGWNEQFF.

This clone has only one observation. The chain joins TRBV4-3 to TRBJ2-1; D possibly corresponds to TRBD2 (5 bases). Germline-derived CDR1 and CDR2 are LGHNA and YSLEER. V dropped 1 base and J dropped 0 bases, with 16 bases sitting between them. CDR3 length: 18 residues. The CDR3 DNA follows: TGCGCCAGCAGCCAAGGGGGTTACGGGATGGGCTCCTACAATGAGCAGTTCTTC. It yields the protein CASSQGGYGMGSYNEQFF.

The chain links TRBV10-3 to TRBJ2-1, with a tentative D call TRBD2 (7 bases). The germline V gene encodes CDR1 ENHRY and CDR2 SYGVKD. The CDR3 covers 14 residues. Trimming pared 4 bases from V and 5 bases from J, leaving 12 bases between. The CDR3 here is CAISAGGANNEQFF. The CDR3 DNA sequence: TGTGCCATCAGTGCGGGGGGCGCGAACAATGAGCAGTTCTTC.

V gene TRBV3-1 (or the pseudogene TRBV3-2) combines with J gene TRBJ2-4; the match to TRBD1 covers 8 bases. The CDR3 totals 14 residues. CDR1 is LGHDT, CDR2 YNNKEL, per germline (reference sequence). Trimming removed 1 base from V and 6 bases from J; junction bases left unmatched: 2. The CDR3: CASSQGTGSNIQYF. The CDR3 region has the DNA TGTGCCAGCAGCCAAGGGACAGGGTCAAACATTCAGTACTTC.

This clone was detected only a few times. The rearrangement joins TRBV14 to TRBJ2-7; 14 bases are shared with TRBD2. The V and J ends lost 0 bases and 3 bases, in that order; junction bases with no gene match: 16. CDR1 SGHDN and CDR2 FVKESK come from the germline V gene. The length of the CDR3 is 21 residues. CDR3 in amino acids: CASSQDKGLKTSGRAIYEQYF. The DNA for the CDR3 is TGTGCCAGCAGCCAAGATAAGGGGCTCAAGACTAGCGGGAGGGCTATCTACGAGCAGTACTTC. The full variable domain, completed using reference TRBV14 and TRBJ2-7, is EAGVTQFPSHSVIEKGQTVTLRCDPISGHDNLYWYRRVMGKEIKFLLHFVKESKQDESGMPNNRFLAERTGGTYSTLKVQPAELEDSGVYFCASSQDKGLKTSGRAIYEQYFGPGTRLTVT.

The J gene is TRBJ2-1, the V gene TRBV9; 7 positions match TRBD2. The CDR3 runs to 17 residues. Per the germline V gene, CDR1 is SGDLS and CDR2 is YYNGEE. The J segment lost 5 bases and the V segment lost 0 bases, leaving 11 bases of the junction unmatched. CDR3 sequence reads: CASSVDGGTPPHNEQFF. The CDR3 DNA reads TGTGCCAGCAGCGTAGACGGGGGGACCCCCCCCCACAATGAGCAGTTCTTC.

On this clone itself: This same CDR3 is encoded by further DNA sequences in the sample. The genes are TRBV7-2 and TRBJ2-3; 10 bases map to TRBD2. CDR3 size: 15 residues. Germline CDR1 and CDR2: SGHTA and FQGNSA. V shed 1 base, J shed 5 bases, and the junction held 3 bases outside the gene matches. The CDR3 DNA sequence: TGTGCCAGCAGCTTAGTAGCGGGAGGAGGAGATACGCAGTATTTT. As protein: CASSLVAGGGDTQYF.

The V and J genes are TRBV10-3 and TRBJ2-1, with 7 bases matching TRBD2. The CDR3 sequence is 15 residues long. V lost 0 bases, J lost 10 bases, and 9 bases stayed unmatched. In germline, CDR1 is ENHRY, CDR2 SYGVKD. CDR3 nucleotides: TGTGCCATCAGTGAGTCGTGGGAGGGCTCTGGGGAGCAGTTCTTC. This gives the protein CAISESWEGSGEQFF.

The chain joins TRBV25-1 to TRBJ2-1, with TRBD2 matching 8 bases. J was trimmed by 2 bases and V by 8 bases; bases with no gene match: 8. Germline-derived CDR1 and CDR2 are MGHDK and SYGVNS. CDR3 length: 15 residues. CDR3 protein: CASGGLAGTYNEQFF. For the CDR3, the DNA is TGTGCCAGCGGAGGACTAGCAGGGACCTACAATGAGCAGTTCTTC.

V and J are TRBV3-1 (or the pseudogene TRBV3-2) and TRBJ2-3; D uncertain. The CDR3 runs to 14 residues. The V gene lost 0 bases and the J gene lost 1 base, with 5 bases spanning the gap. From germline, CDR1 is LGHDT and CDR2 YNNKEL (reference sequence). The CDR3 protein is CASSQDSGTDTQYF. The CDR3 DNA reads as TGTGCCAGCAGCCAAGATTCAGGCACAGATACGCAGTATTTT.

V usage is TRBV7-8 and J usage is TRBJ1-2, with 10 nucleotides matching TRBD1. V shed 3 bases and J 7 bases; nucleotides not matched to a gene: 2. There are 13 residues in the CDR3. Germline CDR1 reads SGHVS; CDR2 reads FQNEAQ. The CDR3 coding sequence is TGTGCCAGCAGCTTGACAGGGGGCATTGGCTACACCTTC. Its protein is CASSLTGGIGYTF.

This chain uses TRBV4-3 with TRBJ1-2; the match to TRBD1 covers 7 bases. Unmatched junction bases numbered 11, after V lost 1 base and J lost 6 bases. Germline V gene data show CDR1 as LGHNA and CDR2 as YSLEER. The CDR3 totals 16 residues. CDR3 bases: TGCGCCAGCAGCCAAGTTGGGACAGTCTACGGCCATGGCTACACCTTC. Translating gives CASSQVGTVYGHGYTF.

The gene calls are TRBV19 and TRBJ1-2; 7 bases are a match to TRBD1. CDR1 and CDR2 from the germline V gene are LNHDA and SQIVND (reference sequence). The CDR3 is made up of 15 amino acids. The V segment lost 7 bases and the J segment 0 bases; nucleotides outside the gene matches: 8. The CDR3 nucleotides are TGTGCCAGTACCCCGACAGGGCCCCCTAACTATGGCTACACCTTC. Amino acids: CASTPTGPPNYGYTF.

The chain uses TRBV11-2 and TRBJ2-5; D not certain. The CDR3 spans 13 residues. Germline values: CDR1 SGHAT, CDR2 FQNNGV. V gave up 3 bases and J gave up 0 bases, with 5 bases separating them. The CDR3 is CASSFSDQETQYF. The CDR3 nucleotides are TGTGCCAGCAGCTTTTCGGACCAAGAGACCCAGTACTTC.

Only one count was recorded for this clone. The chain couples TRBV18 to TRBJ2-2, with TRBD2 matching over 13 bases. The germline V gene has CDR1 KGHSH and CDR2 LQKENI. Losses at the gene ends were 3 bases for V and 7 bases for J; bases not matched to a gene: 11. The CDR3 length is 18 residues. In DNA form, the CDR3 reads TGTGCCAGCTCACCCTGGACTAGCGGGAGTCGTTTAGGCGGGGAGCTGTTTTTT. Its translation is CASSPWTSGSRLGGELFF.

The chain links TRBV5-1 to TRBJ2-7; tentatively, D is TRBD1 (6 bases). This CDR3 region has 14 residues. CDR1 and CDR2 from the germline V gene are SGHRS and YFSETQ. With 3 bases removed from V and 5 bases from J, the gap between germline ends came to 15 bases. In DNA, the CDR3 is TGCGCCAGCAGCTCCAGTAGGGGGATGAACGAGCAGTACTTC. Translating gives CASSSSRGMNEQYF.

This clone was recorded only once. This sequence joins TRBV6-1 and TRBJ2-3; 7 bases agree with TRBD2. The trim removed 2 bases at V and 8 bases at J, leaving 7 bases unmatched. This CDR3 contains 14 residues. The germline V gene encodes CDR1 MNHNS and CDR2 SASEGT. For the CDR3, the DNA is TGTGCCAGCAGTGAATGGGGGGGTCCTGGTACGCAGTATTTT. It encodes CASSEWGGPGTQYF.

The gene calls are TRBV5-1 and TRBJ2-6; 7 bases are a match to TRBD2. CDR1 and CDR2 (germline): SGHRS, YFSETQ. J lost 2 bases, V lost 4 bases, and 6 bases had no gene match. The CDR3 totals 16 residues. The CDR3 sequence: CASSPDGGAGANVLTF. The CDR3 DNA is TGCGCCAGCAGCCCGGATGGGGGGGCTGGGGCCAACGTCCTGACTTTC.

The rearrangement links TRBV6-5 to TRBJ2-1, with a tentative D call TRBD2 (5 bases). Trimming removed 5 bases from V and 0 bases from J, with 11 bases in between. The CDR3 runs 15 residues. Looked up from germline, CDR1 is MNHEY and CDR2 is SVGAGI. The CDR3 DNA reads TGTGCCAGCAGTCAGACGGGGAGCTCCTACAATGAGCAGTTCTTC. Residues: CASSQTGSSYNEQFF.

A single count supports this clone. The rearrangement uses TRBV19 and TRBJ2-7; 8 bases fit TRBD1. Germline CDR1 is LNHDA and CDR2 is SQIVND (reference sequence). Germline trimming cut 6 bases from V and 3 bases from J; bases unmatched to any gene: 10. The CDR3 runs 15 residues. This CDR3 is CASRRNRDRNYEQYF. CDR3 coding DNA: TGTGCCAGTAGACGGAACCGGGACAGGAACTACGAGCAGTACTTC.

DNA of the CDR3: TGTGCCAGCAGCTTTGGCGGGGAGCAGTACTTC. This translates into CASSFGGEQYF. The rearrangement uses TRBV7-9 and TRBJ2-7; a weak D match, TRBD2 (5 bases). The CDR3 spans 11 residues. With 3 bases removed from V and 7 bases from J, the gap between germline ends came to 7 bases. From germline, CDR1 is SEHNR and CDR2 FQNEAQ (reference sequence).

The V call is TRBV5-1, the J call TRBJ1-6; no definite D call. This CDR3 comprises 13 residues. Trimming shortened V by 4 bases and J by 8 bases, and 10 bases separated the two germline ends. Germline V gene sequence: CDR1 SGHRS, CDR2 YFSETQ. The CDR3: CASSLLSDSPLHF. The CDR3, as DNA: TGCGCCAGCAGCCTACTCTCGGATTCACCCCTCCACTTT. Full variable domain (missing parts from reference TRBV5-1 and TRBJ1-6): KAGVTQTPRYLIKTRGQQVTLSCSPISGHRSVSWYQQTPGQGLQFLFEYFSETQRNKGNFPGRFSGRQFSNSRSEMNVSTLELGDSALYLCASSLLSDSPLHFGNGTRLTVT.